This T cell receptor (beta chain) was obtained from a study of cytomegalovirus exposure and HLA in healthy donors. Study-wide points: Several top significant clusters appeared, in a later analysis, to be linked to common viral pathogens. Productive rates of about 90% or about 30% were seen for most TCR beta V segments in an earlier analysis. Later work found that TCR association rates differed between HLA loci; DRB1 had the most and HLA-C the fewest.

CDR1 SGHRS and CDR2 YFSETQ come from the germline V gene. V was trimmed by 2 bases and J by 4 bases, leaving 12 bases between them. This CDR3 region has 14 residues. To note about this clone: Antigen: not known.

Use of 60 Vbeta and 13 Jbeta primers characterized the PCR. Libraries were prepared by immunoSEQ multiplex PCR; TCRdb keeps only in-frame clonotypes and omits some of them. The data hold fewer than 140,000 clones, with roughly 74% observed a single time. The rearrangement uses TRBV5-1 and TRBJ2-5; D not certain. Sequences were obtained from PBMCs. This receptor was identified in a man aged 35 to 55 in good health and CMV-seronegative. The CDR3 bases are TGCGCCAGCAGCTTTATTAGTCTAGGAGAGACCCAGTACTTC. Its protein is CASSFISLGETQYF.